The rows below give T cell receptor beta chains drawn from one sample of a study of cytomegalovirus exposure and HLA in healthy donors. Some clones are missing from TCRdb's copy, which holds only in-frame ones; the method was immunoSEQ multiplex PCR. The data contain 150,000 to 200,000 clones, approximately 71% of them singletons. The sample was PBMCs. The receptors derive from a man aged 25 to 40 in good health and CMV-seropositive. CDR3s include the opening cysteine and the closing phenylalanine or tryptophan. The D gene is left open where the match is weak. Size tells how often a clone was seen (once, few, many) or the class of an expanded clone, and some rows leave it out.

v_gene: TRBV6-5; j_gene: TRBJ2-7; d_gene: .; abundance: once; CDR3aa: CASSSPGVITYEQYF; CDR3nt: TGTGCCAGCAGTTCCCCGGGTGTGATAACCTACGAGCAGTACTTC
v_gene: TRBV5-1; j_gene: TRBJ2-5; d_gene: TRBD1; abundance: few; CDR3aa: CASSPLTGEETQYF; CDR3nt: TGCGCCAGCAGCCCCCTAACAGGGGAAGAGACCCAGTACTTC
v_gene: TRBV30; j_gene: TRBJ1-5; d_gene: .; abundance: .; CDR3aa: CAWSVTDSNQPQHF; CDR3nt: TGTGCCTGGAGTGTGACAGATAGCAATCAGCCCCAGCATTTT
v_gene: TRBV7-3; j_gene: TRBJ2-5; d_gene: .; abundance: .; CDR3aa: CASSLTSAGEGFAQYF; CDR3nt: TGTGCCAGCAGCTTAACGTCGGCGGGCGAAGGGTTCGCCCAGTACTTC
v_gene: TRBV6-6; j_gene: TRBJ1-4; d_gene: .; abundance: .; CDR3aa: CASGDRKHEKLFF; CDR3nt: TGTGCCAGCGGAGACAGGAAGCATGAAAAACTGTTTTTT
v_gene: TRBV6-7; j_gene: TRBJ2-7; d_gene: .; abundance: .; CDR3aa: CASSSSAGDSYEQYF; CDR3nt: TGTGCCAGCAGTAGCAGTGCAGGGGATTCCTACGAGCAGTACTTC
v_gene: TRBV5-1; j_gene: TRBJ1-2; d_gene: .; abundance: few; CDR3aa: CASSLWADNYGYTF; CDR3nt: TGCGCCAGCAGCTTGTGGGCAGATAACTATGGCTACACCTTC
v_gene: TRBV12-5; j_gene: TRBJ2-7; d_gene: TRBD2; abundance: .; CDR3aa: CASRASGRKDEQYF; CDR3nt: TGTGCTAGTAGAGCTAGCGGGAGAAAAGACGAGCAGTACTTC
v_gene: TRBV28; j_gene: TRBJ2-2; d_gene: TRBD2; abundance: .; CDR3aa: CASSSVLTSGRAGGELFF; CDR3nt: TGTGCCAGCAGTTCCGTACTGACTAGCGGGAGGGCCGGCGGGGAGCTGTTTTTT
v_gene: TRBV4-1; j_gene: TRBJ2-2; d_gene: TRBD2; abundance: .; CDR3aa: CASSSRLAQNTGELFF; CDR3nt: TGCGCCAGCAGCTCCCGACTAGCACAGAACACCGGGGAGCTGTTTTTT
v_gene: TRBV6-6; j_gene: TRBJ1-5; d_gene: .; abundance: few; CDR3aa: CASSYLGTPSNQPQHF; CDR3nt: TGTGCCAGCAGTTACCTCGGGACACCCAGCAATCAGCCCCAGCATTTT
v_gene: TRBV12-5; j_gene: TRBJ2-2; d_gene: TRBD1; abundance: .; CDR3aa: CASGLVPGTESSGELFF; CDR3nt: TGTGCTAGTGGTTTGGTCCCCGGGACAGAATCTTCCGGGGAGCTGTTTTTT
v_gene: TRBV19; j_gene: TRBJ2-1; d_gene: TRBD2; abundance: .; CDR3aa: CAVSGSGNEQFF; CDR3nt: TGTGCCGTTAGCGGGAGTGGCAATGAGCAGTTCTTC
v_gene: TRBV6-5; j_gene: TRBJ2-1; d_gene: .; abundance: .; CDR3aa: CASSYTGQSSREQFF; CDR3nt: TGTGCCAGCAGTTACACTGGACAGTCTTCCAGGGAGCAGTTCTTC
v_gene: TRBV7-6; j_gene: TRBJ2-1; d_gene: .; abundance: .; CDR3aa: CASSLEPYNEQFF; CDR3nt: TGTGCCAGCAGCTTAGAGCCCTACAATGAGCAGTTCTTC
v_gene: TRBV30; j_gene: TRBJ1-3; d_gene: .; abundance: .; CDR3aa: CAWGLLSGNTIYF; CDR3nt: TGTGCCTGGGGCCTGCTCTCTGGAAACACCATATATTTT
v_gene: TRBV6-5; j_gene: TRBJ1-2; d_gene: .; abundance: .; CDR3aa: CASNSHYGYTF; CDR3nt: TGTGCCAGCAACTCCCACTATGGCTACACCTTC
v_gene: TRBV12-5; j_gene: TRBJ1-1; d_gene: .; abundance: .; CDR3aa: CASGFRGSGAFF; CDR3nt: TGTGCTAGTGGTTTTCGAGGGTCGGGGGCTTTCTTT
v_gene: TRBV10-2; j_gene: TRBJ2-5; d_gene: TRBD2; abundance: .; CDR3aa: CASKVSLAGSIETQYF; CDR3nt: TGCGCCAGCAAGGTGTCACTAGCGGGATCTATAGAGACCCAGTACTTC
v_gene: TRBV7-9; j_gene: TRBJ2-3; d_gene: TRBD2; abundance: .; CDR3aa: CASSSGTSGRPGSTDTQYF; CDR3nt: TGTGCCAGCAGCTCGGGGACTAGCGGGAGGCCCGGGAGCACAGATACGCAGTATTTT
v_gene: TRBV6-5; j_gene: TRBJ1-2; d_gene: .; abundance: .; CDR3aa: CASMRNYGYTF; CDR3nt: TGTGCCAGCATGCGGAACTATGGCTACACCTTC
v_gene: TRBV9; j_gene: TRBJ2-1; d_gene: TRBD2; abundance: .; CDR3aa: CASSVDSGSFIEQFF; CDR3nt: TGTGCCAGCAGCGTAGATAGCGGGAGTTTTATTGAGCAGTTCTTC
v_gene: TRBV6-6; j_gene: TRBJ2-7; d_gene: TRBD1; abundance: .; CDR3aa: CASSKLPGGLSYEQYF; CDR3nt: TGTGCCAGCAGTAAACTGCCAGGGGGTCTCTCCTACGAGCAGTACTTC
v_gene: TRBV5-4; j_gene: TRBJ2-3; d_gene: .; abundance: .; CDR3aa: CASSYPTYPDTQYF; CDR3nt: TGTGCCAGCAGCTACCCGACTTACCCAGATACGCAGTATTTT
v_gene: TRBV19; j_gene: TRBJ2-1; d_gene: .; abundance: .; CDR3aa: CASTLRGEYNEQFF; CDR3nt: TGTGCCAGTACCCTGCGGGGCGAGTACAATGAGCAGTTCTTC
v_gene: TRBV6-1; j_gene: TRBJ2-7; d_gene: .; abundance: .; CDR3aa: CASSDFRTERQRQYF; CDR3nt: TGTGCCAGCAGTGATTTTCGGACAGAGAGGCAACGGCAGTACTTC
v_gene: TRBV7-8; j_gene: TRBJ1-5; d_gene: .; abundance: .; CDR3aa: CASSLGQYSNQPQHF; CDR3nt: TGTGCCAGCAGCTTAGGGCAGTATAGCAATCAGCCCCAGCATTTT
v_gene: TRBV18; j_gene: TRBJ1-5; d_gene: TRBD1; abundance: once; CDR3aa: CASSRYMTGGVEGENQPQHF; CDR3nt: TGTGCCAGCTCACGATACATGACAGGGGGCGTTGAAGGGGAAAATCAGCCCCAGCATTTT
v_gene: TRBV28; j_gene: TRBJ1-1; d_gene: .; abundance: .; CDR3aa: CASSSGAGKAFF; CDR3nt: TGTGCCAGCAGCTCTGGGGCGGGAAAAGCTTTCTTT
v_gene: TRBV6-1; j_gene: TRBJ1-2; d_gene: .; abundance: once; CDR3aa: CASSRGHYGYTF; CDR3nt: TGTGCCAGCAGCCGGGGACATTATGGCTACACCTTC
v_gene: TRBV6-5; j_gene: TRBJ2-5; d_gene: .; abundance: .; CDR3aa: CASSGVGETQYF; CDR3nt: TGTGCCAGCTCGGGGGTAGGGGAGACCCAGTACTTC
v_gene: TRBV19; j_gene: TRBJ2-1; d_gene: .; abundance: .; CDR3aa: CASSDDPAKNEQFF; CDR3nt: TGTGCCAGTAGTGATGATCCCGCGAAGAATGAGCAGTTCTTC
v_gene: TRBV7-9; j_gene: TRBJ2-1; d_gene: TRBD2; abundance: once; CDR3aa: CASSLAAGGINEQFF; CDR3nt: TGTGCCAGCAGCTTAGCAGCGGGAGGGATAAATGAGCAGTTCTTC
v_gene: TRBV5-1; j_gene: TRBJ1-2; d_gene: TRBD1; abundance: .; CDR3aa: CASSFGQGAQGYTF; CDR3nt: TGCGCCAGCAGCTTCGGACAGGGGGCGCAAGGCTACACCTTC
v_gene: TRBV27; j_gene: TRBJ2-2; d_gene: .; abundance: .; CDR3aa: CASSLWTYGGQTNTGELFF; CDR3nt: TGTGCCAGCAGTTTATGGACATACGGAGGGCAGACTAACACCGGGGAGCTGTTTTTT